The clone carrying this T cell receptor beta chain was seen more than once but under ten times. The trim removed 7 bases at V and 4 bases at J, leaving 6 bases unmatched. This CDR3 has 13 amino acids. CDR1 is MNHNS, CDR2 SASEGT, per germline. The protocol was immunoSEQ multiplex PCR, while the TCRdb copy is restricted to in-frame clones and leaves out a portion. The data hold 35,000 to 55,000 clones, with about four fifths observed a single time. These data belong to a study of PD-L1 blockade in urothelial cancer. Looking at the study overall: Median T cell yield from blood was 120,000 to 150,000.

Time point specified: peripheral blood 6 weeks after treatment start. This chain uses TRBV6-1 with TRBJ1-2; 7 bases agree with TRBD1. This sequence was found in a man in his sixties with urothelial cancer. The source material was PBMCs, sampled around atezolizumab (anti-PD-L1) treatment. CDR3 loop: CASILTGVYGYTF. The CDR3, as DNA: TGTGCCAGCATCCTAACAGGGGTCTATGGCTACACCTTC.